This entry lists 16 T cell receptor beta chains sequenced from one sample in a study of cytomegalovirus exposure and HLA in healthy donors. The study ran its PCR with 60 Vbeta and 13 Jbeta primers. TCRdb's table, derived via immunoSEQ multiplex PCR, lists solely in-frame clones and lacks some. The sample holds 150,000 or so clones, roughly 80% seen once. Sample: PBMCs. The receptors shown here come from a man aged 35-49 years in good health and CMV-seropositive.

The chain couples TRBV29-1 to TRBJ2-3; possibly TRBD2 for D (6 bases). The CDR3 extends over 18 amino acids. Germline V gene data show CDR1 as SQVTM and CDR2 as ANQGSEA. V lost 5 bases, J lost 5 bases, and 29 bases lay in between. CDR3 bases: TGCAGCGTTTTATCGAGGAAGGTAGCGGCACCCGTTGTAGATACGCAGTATTTT. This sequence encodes CSVLSRKVAAPVVDTQYF.

The CDR3 DNA follows: TGTGCCAGTAGTATCGGGACTAGATCCCCGCACGAGCAGTACTTC. It yields the protein CASSIGTRSPHEQYF. The chain recombines TRBV19 with TRBJ2-7; 8 bases match TRBD2. Germline V gene data show CDR1 as LNHDA and CDR2 as SQIVND (reference sequence). Trimming at V came to 3 bases and at J to 5 bases, leaving 9 bases not matched to a gene. The CDR3 sequence is 15 residues long.

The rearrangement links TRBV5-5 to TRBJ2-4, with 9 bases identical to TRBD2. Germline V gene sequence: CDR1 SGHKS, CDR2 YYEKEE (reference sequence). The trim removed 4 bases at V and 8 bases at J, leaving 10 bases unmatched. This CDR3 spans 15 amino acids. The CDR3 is CASSLGGRALDIQYF. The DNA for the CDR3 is TGTGCCAGCAGCCTCGGCGGGAGGGCCTTGGACATTCAGTACTTC.

CDR3 region: CASSQERRSIQYF. The CDR3 DNA is TGCGCCAGCAGCCAAGAGAGACGGAGCATTCAGTACTTC. This chain uses TRBV4-1 with TRBJ2-4; no reliable D call. Germline assignment: CDR1 MGHRA and CDR2 YSYEKL. This CDR3 spans 13 amino acids. Trimming removed 0 bases at V and 9 bases at J, with 9 bases between.

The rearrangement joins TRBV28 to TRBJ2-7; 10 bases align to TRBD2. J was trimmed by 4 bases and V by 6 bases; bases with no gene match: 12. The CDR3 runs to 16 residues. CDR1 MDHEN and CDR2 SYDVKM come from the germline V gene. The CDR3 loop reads CASRAEASGSGYEQYF. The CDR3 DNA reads TGTGCCAGCAGAGCCGAGGCTAGCGGGAGTGGATACGAGCAGTACTTC.

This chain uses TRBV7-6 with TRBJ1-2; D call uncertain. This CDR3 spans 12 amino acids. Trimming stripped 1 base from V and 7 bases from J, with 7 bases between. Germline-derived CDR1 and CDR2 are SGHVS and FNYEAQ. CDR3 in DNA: TGTGCCAGCAGCTTAGTTGGCGGTGGCTACACCTTC. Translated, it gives CASSLVGGGYTF.

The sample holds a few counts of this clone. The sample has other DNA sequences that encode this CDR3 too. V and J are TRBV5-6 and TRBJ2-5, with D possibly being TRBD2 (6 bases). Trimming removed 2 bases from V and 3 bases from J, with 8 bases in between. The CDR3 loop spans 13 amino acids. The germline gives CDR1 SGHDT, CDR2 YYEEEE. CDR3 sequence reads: CASSFRGKETQYF. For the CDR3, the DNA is TGTGCCAGCAGCTTCCGGGGGAAAGAGACCCAGTACTTC.

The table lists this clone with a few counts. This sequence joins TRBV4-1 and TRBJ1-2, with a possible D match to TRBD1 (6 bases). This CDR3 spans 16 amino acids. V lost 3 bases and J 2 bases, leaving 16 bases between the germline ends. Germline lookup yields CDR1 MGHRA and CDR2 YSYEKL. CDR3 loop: CASSQGDIRANYGYTF. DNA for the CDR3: TGCGCCAGCAGCCAGGGGGACATTAGGGCGAACTATGGCTACACCTTC.

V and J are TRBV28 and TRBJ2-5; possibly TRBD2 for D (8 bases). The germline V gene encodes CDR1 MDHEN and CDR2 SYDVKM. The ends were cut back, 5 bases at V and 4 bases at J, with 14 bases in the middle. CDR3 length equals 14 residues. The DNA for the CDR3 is TGTGCCAGCAGTGACGGGAGGGGGCCAGAGACCCAGTACTTC. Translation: CASSDGRGPETQYF.

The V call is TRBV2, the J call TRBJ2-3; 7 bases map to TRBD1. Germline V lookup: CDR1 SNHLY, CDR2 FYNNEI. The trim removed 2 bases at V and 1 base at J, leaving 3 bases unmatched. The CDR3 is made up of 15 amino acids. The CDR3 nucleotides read TGTGCCAGCAGTGAATCGGGGACAGGCACAGATACGCAGTATTTT. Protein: CASSESGTGTDTQYF.

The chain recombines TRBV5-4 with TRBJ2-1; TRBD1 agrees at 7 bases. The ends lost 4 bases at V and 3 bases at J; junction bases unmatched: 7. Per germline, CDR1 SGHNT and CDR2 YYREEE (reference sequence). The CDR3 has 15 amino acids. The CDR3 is CASSTRTGSYNEQFF. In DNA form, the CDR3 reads TGTGCCAGCAGCACTCGGACAGGCAGCTACAATGAGCAGTTCTTC. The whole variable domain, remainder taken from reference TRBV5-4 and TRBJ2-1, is ETGVTQSPTHLIKTRGQQVTLRCSSQSGHNTVSWYQQALGQGPQFIFQYYREEENGRGNFPPRFSGLQFPNYSSELNVNALELDDSALYLCASSTRTGSYNEQFFGPGTRLTVL.

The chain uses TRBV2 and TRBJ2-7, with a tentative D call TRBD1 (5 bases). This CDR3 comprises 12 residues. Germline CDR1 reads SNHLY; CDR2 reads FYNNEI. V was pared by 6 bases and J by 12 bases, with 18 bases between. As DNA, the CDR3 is TGTGCCAGCAGCCCCACCTTGGGGCGACGGTACTTC. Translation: CASSPTLGRRYF.

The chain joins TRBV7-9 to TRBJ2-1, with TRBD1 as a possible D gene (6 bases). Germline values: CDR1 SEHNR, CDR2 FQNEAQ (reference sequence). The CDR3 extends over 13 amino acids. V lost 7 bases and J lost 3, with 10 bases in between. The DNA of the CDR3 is TGTGCCAGCACGGAGACAGGCTACAATGAGCAGTTCTTC. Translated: CASTETGYNEQFF.

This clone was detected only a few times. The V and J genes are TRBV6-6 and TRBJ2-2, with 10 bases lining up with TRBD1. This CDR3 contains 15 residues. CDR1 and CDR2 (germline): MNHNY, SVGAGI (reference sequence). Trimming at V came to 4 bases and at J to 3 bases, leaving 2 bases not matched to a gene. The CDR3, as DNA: TGTGCCAGCAGTTTTGGACAGGGGGACACCGGGGAGCTGTTTTTT. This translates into CASSFGQGDTGELFF.

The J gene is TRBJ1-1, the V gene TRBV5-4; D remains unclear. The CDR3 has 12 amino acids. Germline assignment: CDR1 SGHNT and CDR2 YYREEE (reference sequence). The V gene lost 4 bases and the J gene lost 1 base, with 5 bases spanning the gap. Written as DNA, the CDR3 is TGTGCCAGCAGCCCGTGGAACACTGAAGCTTTCTTT. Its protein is CASSPWNTEAFF. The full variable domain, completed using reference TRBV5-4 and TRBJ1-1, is ETGVTQSPTHLIKTRGQQVTLRCSSQSGHNTVSWYQQALGQGPQFIFQYYREEENGRGNFPPRFSGLQFPNYSSELNVNALELDDSALYLCASSPWNTEAFFGQGTRLTVV.

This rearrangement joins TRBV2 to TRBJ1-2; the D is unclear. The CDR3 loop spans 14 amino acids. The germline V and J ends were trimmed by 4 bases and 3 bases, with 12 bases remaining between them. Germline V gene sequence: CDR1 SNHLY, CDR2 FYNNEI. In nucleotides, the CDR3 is TGTGCCAGCAGTGGCAGCCCAGGATACTATGGCTACACCTTC. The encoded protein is CASSGSPGYYGYTF.